This passage covers 3 T cell receptor beta chains from one sample sequenced in a study of regulatory T cells in long-lasting Graves disease. TCR beta libraries were built with iRepertoire HTBI primers and Arm-PCR of CDR3 regions. TCRdb re-called the multiplex PCR reads with MiXCR, one entry per CDR3 protein. The sample includes some 500,000 distinct CDR3 sequences, about 14% of them seen just once. Time point: newly diagnosed GD, antithyroid drugs for less than 3 months. RNA from PBMCs was the source of the TCR library. This same sample was also taken into another study, of T cells in Graves' hyperthyroidism and ophthalmopathy.

Sequences were derived from peripheral blood mononuclear cells (PBMCs), sampled at new diagnosis, from a patient treated with antithyroid drugs. These receptors were obtained from a man aged 25-40 years with Graves disease.

This clonotype was seen only a few times. The chain carries TRBV29-1 and TRBJ2-3, with TRBD1 as a possible D gene (5 bases). The CDR3 has 14 amino acids. Looked up from germline, CDR1 is SQVTM and CDR2 is ANQGSEA. V was clipped by 4 bases and J by 3 bases, with 14 bases between them. The CDR3 DNA is TGCAGCGTTGCAGGGTACATCGTGACAGATACGCAGTATTTT. This translates into CSVAGYIVTDTQYF.

The V gene is TRBV9, the J gene TRBJ2-1, with 7 positions matching TRBD1. This CDR3 is 14 amino acids long. In germline, CDR1 is SGDLS, CDR2 YYNGEE. The V segment lost 1 base and the J segment 4 bases; nucleotides outside the gene matches: 2. CDR3 in DNA: TGTGCCAGCAGCGTATTACAGGGGTACAATGAGCAGTTCTTC. Translation gives CASSVLQGYNEQFF.

A word on this clonotype: An end of the junction differs from the germline gene, which may be a read error. The chain recombines TRBV20-1 with TRBJ2-1; a weak D match, TRBD1 (6 bases). Looked up from germline, CDR1 is DFQATT and CDR2 is SNEGSKA (reference sequence). The CDR3 is 15 amino acids. Written as DNA, the CDR3 is TGCAGTACTAGAGCCCAAGGGGGTAGTAGTTACGAGCAGTTCTTC. Residues: CSTRAQGGSSYEQFF.